This T cell receptor beta chain was sequenced during a study of cytomegalovirus exposure and HLA in healthy donors. Germline CDR1 reads SGHVS; CDR2 reads FQNEAQ. V was pared by 3 bases and J by 4 bases, with 18 bases between. The CDR3 sequence is 16 residues long. Study-level points and caveats: In a later analysis, TCR beta V- and J-gene trimming showed a link to a missense DCLRE1C variant. The authors later found most CMV-associated TCR beta chains appeared HLA-restricted. Altogether, more than 150 TCR beta chains were recorded as cytomegalovirus-associated.

Worth noting for this clone: Its antigen is still unknown.

PCR employed 60 Vbeta and 13 Jbeta primers. Authors' analysis steps: An analysis performed later counted 73 million or so unique TCR beta chains (approximately 11 million of them shared). Data came from immunoSEQ multiplex PCR; TCRdb stores just in-frame clones and leaves some out. V, J and clone size derive from that table, while D and trimming were established from the DNA sequence. The sample consists of over 100,000 clones, approximately 87% of them appearing once. The sequence derives from a man aged 35 to 55 in good health and CMV-seronegative. Sequencing was carried out using PBMCs. J is TRBJ1-2 and V is TRBV7-8, with a tentative D call TRBD1 (5 bases). The CDR3 nucleotides are TGTGCCAGCAGCTTGGACACAGAAACGTCCATCTATGGCTACACCTTC. Its protein product is CASSLDTETSIYGYTF. Filled out from reference TRBV7-8 and TRBJ1-2, the complete variable domain reads GAGVSQSPRYKVAKRGQDVALRCDPISGHVSLFWYQQALGQGPEFLTYFQNEAQLDKSGLPSDRFFAERPEGSVSTLKIQRTQQEDSAVYLCASSLDTETSIYGYTFGSGTRLTVV.